The sequence of this T cell receptor (beta chain) was determined in a study of identical twins. Broader study findings: Insertions were reduced in abundant cord blood beta clonotypes but not in memory repertoires. For monozygotic twins, models underestimated out-of-frame TCR alpha sharing.

At least ten counts were recorded for this clonotype. What it recognizes is unknown. The CDR3 is 14 residues long. V was trimmed by 1 base and J by 5 bases, leaving 10 bases between them. CDR1 is SGHKS, CDR2 YYEKEE, per germline (reference sequence). Each CDR3 protein is one row after TCRdb ran MiXCR on the 5' RACE reads. The sample holds about 240,000 distinct CDR3 sequences, about 11% seen once. The sequenced material came from memory T cells sorted from blood. The chain is built from TRBV5-5 and TRBJ2-1; D may be TRBD1 or TRBD2 (5 bases each). The TCR sequence derives from a man between 45 and 60 years old in good health. The CDR3 coding sequence is TGTGCCAGCAGCTTGTCACTAGGGGACAATGAGCAGTTCTTC. This sequence encodes CASSLSLGDNEQFF.